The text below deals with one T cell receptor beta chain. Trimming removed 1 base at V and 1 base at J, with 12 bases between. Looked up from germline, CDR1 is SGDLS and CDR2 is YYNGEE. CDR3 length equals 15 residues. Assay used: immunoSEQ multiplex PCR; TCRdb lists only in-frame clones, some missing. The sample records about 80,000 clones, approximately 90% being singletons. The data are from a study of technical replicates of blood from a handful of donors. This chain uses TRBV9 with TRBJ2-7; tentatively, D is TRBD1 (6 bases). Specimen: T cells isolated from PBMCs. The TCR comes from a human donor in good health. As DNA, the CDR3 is TGTGCCAGCAGCGTAACAGGGCAAACTTCCTACGAGCAGTACTTC. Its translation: CASSVTGQTSYEQYF.